This T cell receptor beta chain was recovered during a study of T cells in Graves' hyperthyroidism and ophthalmopathy (dated by TCRdb to about 2019). Regarding the complete study: Peripheral blood samples were taken at initial diagnosis, before any treatment was given. A discovery cohort of about a hundred patients, approximately 45 with Graves' ophthalmopathy and 57 with stable Graves' hyperthyroidism, was used to find distinguishing TCR V-J signatures. Whether ophthalmopathy could be predicted prospectively was tested in an independent validation cohort made up of some 20 hyperthyroidism patients plus 17 patients who later progressed to ophthalmopathy. The roughly 90 discovery patients were divided at random into training and test sets in a 7:3 ratio. Thyroid tissue and blood T-cell repertoires from about six Graves' hyperthyroidism patients were also compared in the study. Once sampling was done, hyperthyroidism patients were given methimazole at a starting dose of 30 mg daily, whereas ophthalmopathy patients were given high-dose intravenous methylprednisolone. TCR Vbeta CDR3 sequencing of 120 to 150 peripheral blood samples (over 40 ophthalmopathy, 75 to 85 hyperthyroidism and roughly 17 progressor patients) is reported in the paper. What the study reported, not specific to this receptor: Sample size was not statistically predetermined, and investigators were not blinded to group allocation. In validation, progression to ophthalmopathy was predicted by the model with about 70% sensitivity and 72% to 85% specificity, a median of roughly 6 months before onset. A model built on a 13 V-J signature distinguished ophthalmopathy from stable hyperthyroidism, reaching 85% to 90% sensitivity and around 82% specificity in cross-validation and 80%/75% in testing. Most expanded thyroid clonotypes (frequency above 0.001) were also found in blood, which suggests that blood repertoires may mirror thyroid immune responses.

Note on this clonotype: Its antigen is currently not known. Base qualities are not at hand, and no much larger clone is one base apart.

The TCR beta CDR3 regions were amplified from RNA transcripts. The first round of RT-PCR for the TCR CDR3 was performed with the HTBI primer set and the Qiagen OneStep RT-PCR kit. The libraries were constructed in a second round of multiplex PCR and then size-selected and purified. The libraries were sequenced on an Illumina HiSeq2000 using paired-end 100 bp reads. For the original study's pipeline: Raw data were processed with SOAPnuke, discarding reads with adapters, uncalled bases, mean Phred below 15, or no exact constant-primer or identifier match. COPE v1.2.5 was used to merge the high-quality paired reads, and each unique nucleotide sequence was defined as a clonotype. MiTCR v1.1 was used to align the clonotypes against IMGT TRBV, TRBD and TRBJ reference segments. Only V-J combinations with frequency above 0.0001, covering about 99% of repertoires, were analysed. A TCS score was defined as the ratio of F50 (clonal expansion) to E x V (chaos), with BLOSUM62-based TCRdist applied between CDR3 peptides within each V-J. Welch's t-statistics and random forest reduced 450 to 600 V-J features to about 13, which were used in a naive Bayes classifier (R e1071). TCRdb itself trimmed the public reads at Q25 with fastp, ran MiXCR and retained productive beta chains. Each CDR3 protein appears once, grouped with its most common genes and DNA. TCRdb, not the authors, supplied the V and J calls. For this sample there are approximately 630,000 distinct CDR3 sequences; roughly 17% appear just once. The top ten clonotypes cover 3% to 4.5% of the sample.

Stable Graves' hyperthyroidism was defined as no progression to ophthalmopathy during 18 months of follow-up. Hyperthyroidism patients were newly diagnosed, had a disease duration of under 2 months, and were aged 18 to 65 years. Any patient with an uncontrolled infection, another autoimmune disease, pregnancy or lactation was excluded. Diagnoses were based on clinical symptoms, serum thyroxine and TRAb, thyroid ultrasound and orbital computed tomography. Ficoll-Paque density gradient centrifugation was used to isolate PBMCs from around 9.1 ml of fresh peripheral blood. Total RNA was extracted with Trizol reagent, and quality was checked on an Agilent 2100 Bioanalyzer. Sequencing was done on a sample of blood. This receptor was identified in a woman in her 30s with Graves' hyperthyroidism.

The CDR3 corresponds to CASVSSGRVNEQFF. Read as DNA, the sequence is TGTGCCAGCGTATCTAGCGGGAGGGTCAATGAGCAGTTCTTC. The chain joins TRBV12-3 or TRBV12-4 to TRBJ2-1, and 12 junctional nucleotides match TRBD2. V and J are trimmed by 8 bases and 6 bases, and the gene matches miss 5 bases of the junction. The CDR3, cysteine through phenylalanine, is 14 amino acids long. Only the CDR3 region is kept as DNA, spanning 42 bases read in frame from base 1.